A selection of T cell receptor beta chains follows, all from one sample in a study of blood T cell repertoires in COVID-19. Produced via immunoSEQ multiplex PCR; TCRdb's table is partial and in-frame only. Here the sample spans roughly 80,000 clones, roughly 92% being singletons. The sample comprised peripheral blood. The receptors originated from a man in his forties or fifties with COVID-19, enrolled during active disease. CDR3s include the opening cysteine and the closing phenylalanine or tryptophan. Fields, in order: V gene, D gene, J gene, CDR3 DNA, CDR3 protein. D genes are given only for firm matches.

v_call: TRBV7-3
d_call: .
j_call: TRBJ2-1
cdr3_nt: TGTGCCAGCAGCCCCGGGATAGCGGCCTACAATGAGCAGTTCTTC
cdr3_aa: CASSPGIAAYNEQFF

v_call: TRBV7-2
d_call: .
j_call: TRBJ1-5
cdr3_nt: TGTGCCAGCAACTTGGACAGCGGCAATCAGCCCCAGCATTTT
cdr3_aa: CASNLDSGNQPQHF

v_call: TRBV28
d_call: TRBD1
j_call: TRBJ1-5
cdr3_nt: TGTGCCAGCAGTTCGCGGACAGGGTATCAGCCCCAGCATTTT
cdr3_aa: CASSSRTGYQPQHF

v_call: TRBV5-8
d_call: .
j_call: TRBJ2-3
cdr3_nt: TGTGCCAGCAGCTTCAGGCGCCAGGGCACAGATACGCAGTATTTT
cdr3_aa: CASSFRRQGTDTQYF

v_call: TRBV11-2
d_call: .
j_call: TRBJ1-6
cdr3_nt: TGTGCCAGCAGCTCCTATGAGGGATATTCACCCCTCCACTTT
cdr3_aa: CASSSYEGYSPLHF

v_call: TRBV21-1
d_call: .
j_call: TRBJ2-7
cdr3_nt: TGTGCCAGCAACTCAGCTCTAGCGGTTGGTTTCTACGAGCAGTACTTC
cdr3_aa: CASNSALAVGFYEQYF

v_call: TRBV6-6
d_call: TRBD2
j_call: TRBJ2-3
cdr3_nt: TGTGCCAGCACTCGACTAGCGTCAGATACGCAGTATTTT
cdr3_aa: CASTRLASDTQYF

v_call: TRBV3-1/TRBV3-2
d_call: TRBD1
j_call: TRBJ2-5
cdr3_nt: TGTGCCAGCAGCCGGGACAGACGTTGGGGAGAGACCCAGTACTTC
cdr3_aa: CASSRDRRWGETQYF

v_call: TRBV18
d_call: .
j_call: TRBJ2-5
cdr3_nt: TGTGCCAGCTCACCCGGCCAGGGGGGCTCCCAAGAGACCCAGTACTTC
cdr3_aa: CASSPGQGGSQETQYF

v_call: TRBV27
d_call: TRBD2
j_call: TRBJ2-1
cdr3_nt: TGTGCCAGCAGTCGACTAGCGGGCTACAATGAGCAGTTCTTC
cdr3_aa: CASSRLAGYNEQFF

v_call: TRBV30
d_call: .
j_call: TRBJ2-6
cdr3_nt: TGTGCCTGGAGTTTAGGAGTGCCTGGGGCCAACGTCCTGACTTTC
cdr3_aa: CAWSLGVPGANVLTF